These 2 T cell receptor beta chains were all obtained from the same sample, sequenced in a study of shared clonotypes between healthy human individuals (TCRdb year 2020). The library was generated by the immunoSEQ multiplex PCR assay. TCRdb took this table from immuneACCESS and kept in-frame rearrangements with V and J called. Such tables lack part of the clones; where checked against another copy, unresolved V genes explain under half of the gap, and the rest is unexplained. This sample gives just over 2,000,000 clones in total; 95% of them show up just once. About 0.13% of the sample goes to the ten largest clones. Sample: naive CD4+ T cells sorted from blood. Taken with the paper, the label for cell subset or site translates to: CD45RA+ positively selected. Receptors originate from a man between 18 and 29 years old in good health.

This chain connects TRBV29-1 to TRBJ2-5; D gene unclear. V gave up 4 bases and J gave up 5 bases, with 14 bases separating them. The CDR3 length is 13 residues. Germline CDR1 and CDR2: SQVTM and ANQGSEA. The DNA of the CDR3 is TGCAGCGTTGCCCACCTAAATTATGAGACCCAGTACTTC. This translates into CSVAHLNYETQYF.

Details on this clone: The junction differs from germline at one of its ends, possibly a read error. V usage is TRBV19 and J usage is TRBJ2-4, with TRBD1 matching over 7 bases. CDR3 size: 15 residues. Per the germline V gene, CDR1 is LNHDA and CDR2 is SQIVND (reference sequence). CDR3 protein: CASSLPGTAQNIQYF. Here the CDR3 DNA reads TGTGCCAGTAGTCTCCCCGGGACAGCCCAAAACATTCAGTACTTC.